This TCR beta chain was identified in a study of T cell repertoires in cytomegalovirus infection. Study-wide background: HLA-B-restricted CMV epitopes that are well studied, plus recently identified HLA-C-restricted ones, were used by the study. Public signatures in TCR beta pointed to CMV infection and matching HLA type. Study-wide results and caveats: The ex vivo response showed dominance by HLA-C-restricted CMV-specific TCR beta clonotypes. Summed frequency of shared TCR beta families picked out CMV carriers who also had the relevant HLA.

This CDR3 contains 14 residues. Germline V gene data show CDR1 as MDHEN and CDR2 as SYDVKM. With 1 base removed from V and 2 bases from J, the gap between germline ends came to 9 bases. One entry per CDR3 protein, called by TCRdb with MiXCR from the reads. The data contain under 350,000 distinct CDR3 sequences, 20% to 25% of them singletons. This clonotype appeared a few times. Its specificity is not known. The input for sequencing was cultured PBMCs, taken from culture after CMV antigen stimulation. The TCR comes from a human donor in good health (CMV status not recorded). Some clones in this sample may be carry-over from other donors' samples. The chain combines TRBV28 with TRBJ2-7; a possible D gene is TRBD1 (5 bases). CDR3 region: CASSLFTGAYEQYF. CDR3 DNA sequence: TGTGCCAGCAGTTTATTTACAGGAGCCTACGAGCAGTACTTC.